Listed below are T cell receptor beta chains from one sample, sequenced in a study of OX40 agonist ivuxolimab in advanced cancers. Only in-frame clones appear in the TCRdb table, and some are missing; sequencing was by immunoSEQ multiplex PCR. Found here are over 65,000 clones, approximately 89% of them singletons; the top ten hold roughly 2.1%. The source was CD4+ or CD8+ T cells sorted from blood, collected in a trial of the OX40 agonist ivuxolimab. Receptors originate from an adult with an advanced solid tumor such as melanoma, head and neck, liver or kidney cancer. Both conserved end residues are part of each CDR3. Fields, in order: D gene, clone size, J gene, V gene, CDR3 DNA, CDR3 protein. D genes are given only for firm matches. Size is stated for part of the rows, as once, few or many counts, or as a class when the clone is expanded.

>-|-|TRBJ2-2|TRBV9
TGTGCCAGCAGCGTAGAAATTGTCCGACAAACCGGGGAGCTGTTTTTT
CASSVEIVRQTGELFF
>-|-|TRBJ2-3|TRBV5-1
TGCGCCAGCAGCCTGGCTCCAGGTCAGAGTACGCAGTATTTT
CASSLAPGQSTQYF
>TRBD1|-|TRBJ1-2|TRBV16
TGTGCCAGCAGCCGATTTCTCCGGGACAGGGATCAGGGCTATGGCTACACCTTC
CASSRFLRDRDQGYGYTF
>TRBD1|-|TRBJ1-1|TRBV28
TGTGCCAGCAGGGGACAGGGGCCCTTAGAAGCTTTCTTT
CASRGQGPLEAFF
>-|-|TRBJ1-6|TRBV4-2
TGTGCCAGCAGGCGGTCCCAGGATTCACCCCTCCACTTT
CASRRSQDSPLHF
>-|-|TRBJ1-2|TRBV9
TGTGCCAGCAGCGCTAAGACAAAGGGATATGGCTACACCTTC
CASSAKTKGYGYTF
>-|-|TRBJ2-5|TRBV19
TGTGCCAGTAGTATCACACGGACAGAGACTGGGGAGACCCAGTACTTC
CASSITRTETGETQYF
>-|-|TRBJ1-1|TRBV18
TGTGCCAGCATGTACGACAGAATGAACACTGAAGCTTTCTTT
CASMYDRMNTEAFF
>-|few|TRBJ1-2|TRBV7-2
TGTGCCAGCAGCCTGGACACACGTTATGGCTACACCTTC
CASSLDTRYGYTF
>-|-|TRBJ2-7|TRBV14
TGTGCCAGCAGCCAAGATAATACAAGCGGGCGCCTTCAGTACTTC
CASSQDNTSGRLQYF